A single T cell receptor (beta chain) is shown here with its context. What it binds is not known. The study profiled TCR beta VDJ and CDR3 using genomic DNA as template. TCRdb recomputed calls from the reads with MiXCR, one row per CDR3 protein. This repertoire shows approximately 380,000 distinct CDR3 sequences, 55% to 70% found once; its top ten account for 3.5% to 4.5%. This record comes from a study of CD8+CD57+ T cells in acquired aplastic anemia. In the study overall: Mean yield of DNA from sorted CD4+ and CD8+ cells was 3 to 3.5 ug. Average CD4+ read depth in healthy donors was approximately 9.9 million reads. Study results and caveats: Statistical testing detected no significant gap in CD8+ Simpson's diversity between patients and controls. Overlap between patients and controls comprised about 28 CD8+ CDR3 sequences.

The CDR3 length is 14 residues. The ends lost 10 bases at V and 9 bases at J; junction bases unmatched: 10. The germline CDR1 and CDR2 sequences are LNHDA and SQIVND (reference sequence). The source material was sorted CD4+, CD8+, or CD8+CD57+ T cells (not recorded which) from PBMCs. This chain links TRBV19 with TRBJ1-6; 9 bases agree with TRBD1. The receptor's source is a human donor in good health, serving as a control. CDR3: CATVGQGFGSPLHF. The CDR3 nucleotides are TGTGCCACGGTGGGACAGGGCTTTGGTTCACCCCTCCACTTT.